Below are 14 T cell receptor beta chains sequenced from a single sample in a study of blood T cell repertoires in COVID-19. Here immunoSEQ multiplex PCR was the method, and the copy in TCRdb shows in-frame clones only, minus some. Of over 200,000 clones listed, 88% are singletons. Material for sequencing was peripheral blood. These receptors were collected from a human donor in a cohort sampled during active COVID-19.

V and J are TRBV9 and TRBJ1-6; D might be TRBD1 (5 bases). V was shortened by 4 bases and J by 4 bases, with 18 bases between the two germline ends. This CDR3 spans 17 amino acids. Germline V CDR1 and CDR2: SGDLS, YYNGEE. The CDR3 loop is CASSPGPAQGYNSPLHF. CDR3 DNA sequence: TGTGCCAGCAGCCCAGGTCCCGCGCAGGGATATAATTCACCCCTCCACTTT. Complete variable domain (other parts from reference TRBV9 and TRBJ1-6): DSGVTQTPKHLITATGQRVTLRCSPRSGDLSVYWYQQSLDQGLQFLIQYYNGEERAKGNILERFSAQQFPDLHSELNLSSLELGDSALYFCASSPGPAQGYNSPLHFGNGTRLTVT.

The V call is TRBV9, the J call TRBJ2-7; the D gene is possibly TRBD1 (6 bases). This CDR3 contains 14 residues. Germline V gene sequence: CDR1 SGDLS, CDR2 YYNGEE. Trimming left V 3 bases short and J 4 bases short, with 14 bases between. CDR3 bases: TGTGCCAGCAGCGAACAGGGTGGGGCTTACGAGCAGTACTTC. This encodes CASSEQGGAYEQYF.

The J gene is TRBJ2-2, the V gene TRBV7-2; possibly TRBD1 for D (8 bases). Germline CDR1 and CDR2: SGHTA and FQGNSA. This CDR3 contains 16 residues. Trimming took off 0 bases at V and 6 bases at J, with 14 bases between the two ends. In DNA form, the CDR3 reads TGTGCCAGCAGCTTAGCCGGACAGGGAGGGGCCGGGGAGCTGTTTTTT. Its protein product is CASSLAGQGGAGELFF. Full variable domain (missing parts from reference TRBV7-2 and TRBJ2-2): GAGVSQSPSNKVTEKGKDVELRCDPISGHTALYWYRQSLGQGLEFLIYFQGNSAPDKSGLPSDRFSAERTGGSVSTLTIQRTQQEDSAVYLCASSLAGQGGAGELFFGEGSRLTVL.

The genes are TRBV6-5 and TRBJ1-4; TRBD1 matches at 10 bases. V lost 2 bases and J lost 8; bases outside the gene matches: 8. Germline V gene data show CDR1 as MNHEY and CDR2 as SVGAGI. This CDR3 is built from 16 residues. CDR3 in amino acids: CASSYIRGQGEEKLFF. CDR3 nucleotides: TGTGCCAGCAGTTACATACGCGGACAGGGGGAAGAAAAACTGTTTTTT.

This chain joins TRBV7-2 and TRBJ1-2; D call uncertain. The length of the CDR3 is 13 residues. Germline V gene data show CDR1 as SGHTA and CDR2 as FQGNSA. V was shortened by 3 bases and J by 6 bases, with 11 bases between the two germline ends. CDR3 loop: CASSLLGRDGYTF. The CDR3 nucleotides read TGTGCCAGCAGCTTGCTAGGGCGGGATGGCTACACCTTC.

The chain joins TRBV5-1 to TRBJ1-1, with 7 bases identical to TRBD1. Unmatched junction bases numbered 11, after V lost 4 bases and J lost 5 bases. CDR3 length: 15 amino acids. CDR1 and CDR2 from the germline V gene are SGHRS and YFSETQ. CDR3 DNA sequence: TGCGCCAGCAGCCTGCGGACAGGACCTGGGACTGAAGCTTTCTTT. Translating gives CASSLRTGPGTEAFF.

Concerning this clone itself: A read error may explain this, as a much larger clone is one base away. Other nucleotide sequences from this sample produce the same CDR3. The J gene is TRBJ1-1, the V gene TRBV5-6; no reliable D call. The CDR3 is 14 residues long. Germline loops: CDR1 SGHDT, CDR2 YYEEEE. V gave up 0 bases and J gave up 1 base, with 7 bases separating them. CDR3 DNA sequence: TGTGCCAGCAGCTTGGTTCCGGGGAACACTGAAGCTTTCTTT. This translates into CASSLVPGNTEAFF.

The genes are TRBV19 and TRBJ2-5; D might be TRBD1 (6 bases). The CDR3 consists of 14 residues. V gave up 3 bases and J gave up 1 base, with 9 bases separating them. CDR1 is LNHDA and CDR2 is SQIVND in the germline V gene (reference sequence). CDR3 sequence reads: CASSIQGFQETQYF. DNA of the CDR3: TGTGCCAGTAGTATTCAGGGGTTCCAAGAGACCCAGTACTTC. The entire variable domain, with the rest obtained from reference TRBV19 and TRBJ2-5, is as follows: DGGITQSPKYLFRKEGQNVTLSCEQNLNHDAMYWYRQDPGQGLRLIYYSQIVNDFQKGDIAEGYSVSREKKESFPLTVTSAQKNPTAFYLCASSIQGFQETQYFGPGTRLLVL.

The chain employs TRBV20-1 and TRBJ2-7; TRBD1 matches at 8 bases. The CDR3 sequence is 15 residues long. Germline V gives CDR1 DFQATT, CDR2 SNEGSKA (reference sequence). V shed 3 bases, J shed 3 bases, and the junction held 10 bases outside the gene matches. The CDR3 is CSASDRQGKGYEQYF. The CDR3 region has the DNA TGCAGTGCTAGTGACCGACAGGGGAAAGGCTACGAGCAGTACTTC.

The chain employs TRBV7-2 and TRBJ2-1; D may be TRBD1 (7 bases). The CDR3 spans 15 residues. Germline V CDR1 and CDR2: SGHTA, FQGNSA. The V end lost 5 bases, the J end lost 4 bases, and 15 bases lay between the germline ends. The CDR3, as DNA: TGTGCCAGCAGCGCCCGACAGGGACTTTACAATGAGCAGTTCTTC. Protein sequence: CASSARQGLYNEQFF.

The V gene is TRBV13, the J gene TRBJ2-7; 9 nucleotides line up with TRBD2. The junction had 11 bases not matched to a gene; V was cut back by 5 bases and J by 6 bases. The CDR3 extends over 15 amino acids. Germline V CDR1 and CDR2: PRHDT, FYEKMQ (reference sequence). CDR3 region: CASSSGRSPGGEQYF. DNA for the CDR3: TGTGCCAGCAGCAGCGGGAGGTCCCCCGGGGGCGAGCAGTACTTC.

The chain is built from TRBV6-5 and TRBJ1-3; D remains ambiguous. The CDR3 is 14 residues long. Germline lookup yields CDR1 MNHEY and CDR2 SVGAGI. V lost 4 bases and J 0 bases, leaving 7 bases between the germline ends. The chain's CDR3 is CASSSRFSGNTIYF. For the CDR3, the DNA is TGTGCCAGCAGTTCCAGGTTCTCTGGAAACACCATATATTTT.

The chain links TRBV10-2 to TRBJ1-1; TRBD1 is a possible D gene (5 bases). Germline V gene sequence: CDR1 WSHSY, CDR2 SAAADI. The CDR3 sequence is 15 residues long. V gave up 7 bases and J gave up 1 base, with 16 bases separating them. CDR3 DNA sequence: TGCGCCAGCACGGGCGGGGGTGGAAGGAACACTGAAGCTTTCTTT. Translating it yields CASTGGGGRNTEAFF.

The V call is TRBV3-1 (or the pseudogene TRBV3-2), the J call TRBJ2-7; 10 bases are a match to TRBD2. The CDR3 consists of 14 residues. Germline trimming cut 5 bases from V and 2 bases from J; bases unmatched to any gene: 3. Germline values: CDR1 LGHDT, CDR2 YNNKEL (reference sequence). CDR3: CASSRLAGPYEQYF. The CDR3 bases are TGTGCCAGCAGCAGACTAGCGGGCCCCTACGAGCAGTACTTC.